These 8 T cell receptor beta chains originate from one sample sequenced in a study of tissue T cells after allogeneic stem cell transplantation. This table comes from immunoSEQ multiplex PCR, and its TCRdb copy is limited to in-frame clones, with some not included. This table holds 500 to 750 clones, 80% to 90% found once. Sequenced material: duodenal tissue, taken at autopsy. The receptors shown here come from a male patient aged 35-69 years with steroid-refractory graft-versus-host disease after an allogeneic stem cell transplant. Part of the T cell pool may stem from the graft donor.

This clone was seen only a few times. This chain links TRBV19 with TRBJ2-5, with TRBD1 as a possible D gene (6 bases). The CDR3 runs 14 residues. Per the germline V gene, CDR1 is LNHDA and CDR2 is SQIVND (reference sequence). V was pared by 10 bases and J by 1 base, with 16 bases between. CDR3 in amino acids: CATNFGTPQETQYF. CDR3 bases: TGTGCCACCAATTTCGGGACACCCCAAGAGACCCAGTACTTC.

The rearrangement joins TRBV7-6 to TRBJ1-6; no firm D call. Trimming pared 3 bases from V and 0 bases from J, leaving 6 bases between. From germline, CDR1 is SGHVS and CDR2 FNYEAQ. This CDR3 contains 15 residues. The CDR3 region is CASSLAGSYNSPLHF. In DNA form, the CDR3 reads TGTGCCAGCAGCTTGGCAGGCTCCTATAATTCACCCCTCCACTTT.

The V and J genes are TRBV4-3 and TRBJ2-7; D not certain. This CDR3 is 13 amino acids long. Germline CDR1 reads LGHNA; CDR2 reads YSLEER. V was trimmed by 0 bases and J by 3 bases, leaving 6 bases between them. CDR3 DNA: TGCGCCAGCAGCCAAGATTTGGGCTACGAGCAGTACTTC. Translation: CASSQDLGYEQYF.

The chain joins TRBV4-3 to TRBJ2-3; no clear D. Germline CDR1 and CDR2: LGHNA and YSLEER. V was shortened by 2 bases and J by 5 bases, with 11 bases between the two germline ends. This CDR3 is built from 14 residues. CDR3 bases: TGCGCCAGCAGCCAAAGTCGTCTCAGAGATACGCAGTATTTT. This gives the protein CASSQSRLRDTQYF.

Here the CDR3 reads CASSYGGSNQPQHF. In DNA, the CDR3 is TGTGCCAGCAGTTACGGGGGGAGCAATCAGCCCCAGCATTTT. The chain has TRBV6-5 and TRBJ1-5; possibly TRBD1 for D (5 bases). The CDR3 has 14 amino acids. Trimming took 2 bases from V and 1 from J, leaving 6 bases between them. Germline lookup yields CDR1 MNHEY and CDR2 SVGAGI.

This chain uses TRBV28 with TRBJ2-7; tentatively, D is TRBD2 (6 bases). Trimming pared 4 bases from V and 6 bases from J, leaving 25 bases between. Germline CDR1 reads MDHEN; CDR2 reads SYDVKM. The CDR3 has 17 amino acids. The DNA of the CDR3 is TGTGCCAGCAGTTCGGTTCCTCTTGCGGGAATGGGGCTCGAGCAGTACTTC. Its protein is CASSSVPLAGMGLEQYF.

This chain links TRBV19 with TRBJ1-5, with 7 nucleotides matching TRBD1. CDR3 size: 13 residues. The J segment lost 3 bases and the V segment lost 10 bases, leaving 6 bases of the junction unmatched. Per germline, CDR1 LNHDA and CDR2 SQIVND (reference sequence). Here the CDR3 reads CATRQGLNQPQHF. The CDR3 region has the DNA TGTGCCACCCGACAGGGCCTCAATCAGCCCCAGCATTTT.

This rearrangement joins TRBV5-1 to TRBJ1-1; 11 nucleotides match TRBD1. Germline V lookup: CDR1 SGHRS, CDR2 YFSETQ. This CDR3 spans 15 amino acids. The ends lost 0 bases at V and 5 bases at J; junction bases unmatched: 3. CDR3 nucleotides: TGCGCCAGCAGCTTGGAAGGACAGGGGGCAACTGAAGCTTTCTTT. Translating it yields CASSLEGQGATEAFF. Full variable domain (missing parts from reference TRBV5-1 and TRBJ1-1): KAGVTQTPRYLIKTRGQQVTLSCSPISGHRSVSWYQQTPGQGLQFLFEYFSETQRNKGNFPGRFSGRQFSNSRSEMNVSTLELGDSALYLCASSLEGQGATEAFFGQGTRLTVV.